One and the same sample provided the 16 T cell receptor beta chains below, sequenced in a study of blood T cell repertoires in COVID-19. The data were produced by immunoSEQ multiplex PCR, yet TCRdb's version contains in-frame clones alone and is incomplete. The top ten hold 55% to 60% of the sample, which has roughly 40,000 clones, 85% to 90% seen once. Sequencing input: peripheral blood. These receptors came from a man between 65 and 85 years old with acute or convalescent COVID-19.

This clone occurred once. The V gene is TRBV7-9, the J gene TRBJ1-1; tentative D call: TRBD1 (6 bases). The CDR3 runs 15 residues. V lost 6 bases to trimming and J lost 3 bases, with 17 bases between them. Germline-derived CDR1 and CDR2 are SEHNR and FQNEAQ (reference sequence). The CDR3: CASSFYRDADTEAFF. CDR3 sequence (DNA): TGTGCCAGCAGTTTCTACAGGGATGCGGACACTGAAGCTTTCTTT.

V usage is TRBV19 and J usage is TRBJ1-2; 7 bases map to TRBD1. Trimming took 1 base from V and 2 from J; bases not matched to a gene: 10. CDR1 LNHDA and CDR2 SQIVND come from the germline V gene (reference sequence). This CDR3 has 17 residues. For the CDR3, the DNA is TGTGCCAGTAGTATAGGACCCCTCCCGACAGGGAACTATGGCTACACCTTC. As protein: CASSIGPLPTGNYGYTF.

The chain combines TRBV5-5 with TRBJ2-3; 7 positions match TRBD2. The length of the CDR3 is 15 residues. V lost 3 bases to trimming and J lost 3 bases; unmatched junction nucleotides: 7. The germline V gene encodes CDR1 SGHKS and CDR2 YYEKEE (reference sequence). The CDR3 loop is CASSSPVGGTDTQYF. Written as DNA, the CDR3 is TGTGCCAGCAGCTCCCCAGTGGGAGGGACAGATACGCAGTATTTT.

This clone showed up just a few times. This chain joins TRBV9 and TRBJ2-5, with TRBD2 as a possible D gene (5 bases). There are 14 residues in the CDR3. Germline assignment: CDR1 SGDLS and CDR2 YYNGEE. Trimming shortened V by 0 bases and J by 5 bases, and 11 bases separated the two germline ends. For the CDR3, the DNA is TGTGCCAGCAGCGTAGGAACTAGTGGTGAGACCCAGTACTTC. It encodes CASSVGTSGETQYF.

This clone has just a few counts. The chain employs TRBV20-1 and TRBJ2-1, with 7 bases fitting TRBD2. Per germline, CDR1 DFQATT and CDR2 SNEGSKA (reference sequence). The V gene end was trimmed by 5 bases and the J gene end by 9 bases; junction bases not matched to a gene: 1. The CDR3 runs 10 residues. CDR3 amino acids: CSAGRAEQFF. In DNA, the CDR3 is TGCAGTGCTGGGAGGGCTGAGCAGTTCTTC.

The DNA of the CDR3 is TGTGCCATCAGTGTACACGGGGCGGGGAGAGGGGATAATGAAAAACTGTTTTTT. Its translation: CAISVHGAGRGDNEKLFF. This sequence joins TRBV10-3 and TRBJ1-4; tentative D call: TRBD1 (5 bases). Germline lookup yields CDR1 ENHRY and CDR2 SYGVKD. Trimming cost V 4 bases and J 4 bases, with 22 bases left between them. The CDR3 spans 18 residues.

The V gene is TRBV6-5, the J gene TRBJ2-1, with 7 bases lining up with TRBD1. The CDR3 runs 12 residues. V trimming: 9 bases; J trimming: 3 bases; junction bases outside the gene matches: 2. CDR1 MNHEY and CDR2 SVGAGI come from the germline V gene. The CDR3 DNA reads TGTGCCAGTAGGGACAGCTACAATGAGCAGTTCTTC. The encoded protein is CASRDSYNEQFF.

The chain employs TRBV5-5 and TRBJ2-1; possibly TRBD2 for D (6 bases). The CDR3 sequence is 13 residues long. Trimming stripped 4 bases from V and 10 bases from J, with 15 bases between. CDR1 is SGHKS and CDR2 is YYEKEE in the germline V gene (reference sequence). The CDR3 sequence is CASSPLGGEEQFF. CDR3 in DNA: TGTGCCAGCAGCCCCCTGGGGGGAGAAGAGCAGTTCTTC.

V gene TRBV5-1 combines with J gene TRBJ2-5; 8 nucleotides match TRBD2. Germline assignment: CDR1 SGHRS and CDR2 YFSETQ. The CDR3 loop spans 15 amino acids. J lost 0 bases, V lost 4 bases, and 5 bases had no gene match. CDR3: CASSVGRGYQETQYF. In DNA form, the CDR3 reads TGCGCCAGCAGCGTCGGGAGGGGGTACCAAGAGACCCAGTACTTC. The variable domain in full, with the rest retrieved from reference TRBV5-1 and TRBJ2-5, is KAGVTQTPRYLIKTRGQQVTLSCSPISGHRSVSWYQQTPGQGLQFLFEYFSETQRNKGNFPGRFSGRQFSNSRSEMNVSTLELGDSALYLCASSVGRGYQETQYFGPGTRLLVL.

The chain joins TRBV2 to TRBJ2-3; D perhaps matches TRBD1 (6 bases). V shed 6 bases and J shed 0 bases, with 16 bases lying between them. The CDR3 consists of 16 residues. CDR1 is SNHLY and CDR2 is FYNNEI in the germline V gene. The CDR3 spells CASRSVDRISTDTQYF. CDR3 in DNA: TGTGCCAGCAGGAGCGTCGACAGGATTAGCACAGATACGCAGTATTTT.

The chain recombines TRBV19 with TRBJ2-7; D is possibly TRBD2 (6 bases). The CDR3 has 17 amino acids. Germline CDR1 LNHDA, CDR2 SQIVND (reference sequence). Trimming removed 6 bases at V and 6 bases at J, with 27 bases between. The CDR3 reads CASSPRFVLASFSEQYF. The CDR3 DNA is TGTGCCAGTAGCCCGCGGTTTGTGCTAGCGTCATTCTCCGAGCAGTACTTC.

This chain uses TRBV2 with TRBJ1-1; 8 bases are a match to TRBD1. V gave up 4 bases and J gave up 7 bases; unmatched junction bases: 2. The CDR3 totals 12 residues. The V gene's germline CDR1 is SNHLY and CDR2 FYNNEI. DNA of the CDR3: TGTGCCAGCAGTGGCGACAGGGGTGAAGCTTTCTTT. Amino acid sequence: CASSGDRGEAFF.

V gene TRBV7-8 combines with J gene TRBJ1-5; no reliable D call. From germline, CDR1 is SGHVS and CDR2 FQNEAQ. V was pared by 1 base and J by 0 bases, with 10 bases between. The CDR3 extends over 16 amino acids. The CDR3 DNA reads as TGTGCCAGCAGCTTAGTCCGCAGTAATAGCAATCAGCCCCAGCATTTT. The encoded protein is CASSLVRSNSNQPQHF.

V usage is TRBV28 and J usage is TRBJ2-7, with D hard to call. Germline-derived CDR1 and CDR2 are MDHEN and SYDVKM. Trimming removed 3 bases at V and 5 bases at J, with 8 bases between. This CDR3 spans 12 amino acids. In DNA, the CDR3 is TGTGCCAGCAGTTTCCCCTCGGACGAGCAGTACTTC. This encodes CASSFPSDEQYF.

The J gene is TRBJ2-5, the V gene TRBV12-5; a possible D gene is TRBD1 (6 bases). This CDR3 spans 13 amino acids. The V gene's germline CDR1 is LGHNT and CDR2 FRNRAP. The germline V and J ends were trimmed by 7 bases and 0 bases, with 9 bases remaining between them. As DNA, the CDR3 is TGTGCTAGTGCCGGGGACAACCAAGAGACCCAGTACTTC. Translated: CASAGDNQETQYF.

The chain has TRBV4-2 and TRBJ2-7; D is perhaps TRBD2 (5 bases). The CDR3 extends over 15 amino acids. Trimming removed 0 bases from V and 5 bases from J, with 14 bases in between. CDR1 and CDR2 from the germline V gene are LGHNA and YNFKEQ. The CDR3 nucleotides are TGTGCCAGCAGCCAAGAGGGAAACGGGGTCGACGAGCAGTACTTC. Translated: CASSQEGNGVDEQYF.